The entry that follows covers one T cell receptor (beta chain) sequence. The antigen remains undetermined. There are 15 residues in the CDR3. V was pared by 5 bases and J by 0 bases, with 13 bases between. CDR1 and CDR2 (germline): MDHEN, SYDVKM. The data were taken from a study of T cells in localized non-small cell lung cancer. Overall study findings and caveats: Higher T cell density in the blood was associated with longer overall survival, whereas higher adjacent-lung clonality associated with shorter survival. Out of the top 100 tumor clones, a median about 50 were seen in adjacent lung. Uninvolved nearby lung showed the greatest T cell clonality, exceeding that found in tumor. Because sequencing included only one region (of the tumor), heterogeneity remains possible.

Clones were sequenced by immunoSEQ multiplex PCR, and TCRdb holds only the in-frame ones, with some missing. The sample lists approximately 30,000 clones, around 87% occurring once. The rearrangement uses TRBV28 and TRBJ1-1; the D gene is possibly TRBD1 (6 bases). The sample here was peripheral blood mononuclear cells, taken before any cancer treatment. This clonotype was sampled from a man aged 35 to 69 with stage III lung adenocarcinoma. CDR3 protein: CASSVQTGLNTEAFF. CDR3 sequence (DNA): TGTGCCAGCAGTGTTCAAACAGGGTTGAACACTGAAGCTTTCTTT.